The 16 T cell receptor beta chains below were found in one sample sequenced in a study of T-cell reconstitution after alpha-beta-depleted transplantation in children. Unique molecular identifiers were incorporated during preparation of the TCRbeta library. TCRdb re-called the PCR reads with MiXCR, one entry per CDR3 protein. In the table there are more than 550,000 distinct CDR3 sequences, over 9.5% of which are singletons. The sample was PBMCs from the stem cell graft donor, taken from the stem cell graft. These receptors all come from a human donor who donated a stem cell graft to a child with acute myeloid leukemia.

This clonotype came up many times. CDR3 amino acids: CSASGSFVEQFF. The DNA for the CDR3 is TGCAGTGCTAGCGGGAGTTTCGTTGAGCAGTTCTTC. This chain connects TRBV20-1 to TRBJ2-1, with a weak D call TRBD2 (6 bases). Trimming removed 3 bases at V and 9 bases at J, with 12 bases between. The CDR3 has 12 residues. Germline V CDR1 and CDR2: DFQATT, SNEGSKA (reference sequence).

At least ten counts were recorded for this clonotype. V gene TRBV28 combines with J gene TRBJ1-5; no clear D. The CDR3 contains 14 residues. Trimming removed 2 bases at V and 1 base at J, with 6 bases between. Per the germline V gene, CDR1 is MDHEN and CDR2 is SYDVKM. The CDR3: CASSLELSNQPQHF. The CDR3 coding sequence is TGTGCCAGCAGTTTAGAGCTGAGCAATCAGCCCCAGCATTTT. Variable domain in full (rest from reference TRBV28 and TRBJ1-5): DVKVTQSSRYLVKRTGEKVFLECVQDMDHENMFWYRQDPGLGLRLIYFSYDVKMKEKGDIPEGYSVSREKKERFSLILESASTNQTSMYLCASSLELSNQPQHFGDGTRLSIL.

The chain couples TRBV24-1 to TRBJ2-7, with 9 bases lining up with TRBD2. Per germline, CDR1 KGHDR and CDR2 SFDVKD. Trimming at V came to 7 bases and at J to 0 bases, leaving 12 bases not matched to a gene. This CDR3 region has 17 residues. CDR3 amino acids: CATSAASGMGSSYEQYF. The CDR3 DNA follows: TGTGCCACCAGCGCGGCTAGCGGGATGGGGAGCTCCTACGAGCAGTACTTC.

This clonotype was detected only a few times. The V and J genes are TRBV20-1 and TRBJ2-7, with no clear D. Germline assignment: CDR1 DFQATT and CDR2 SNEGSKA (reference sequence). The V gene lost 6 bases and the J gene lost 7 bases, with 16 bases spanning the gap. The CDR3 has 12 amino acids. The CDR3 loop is CSAAIPVEEQYF. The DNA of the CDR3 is TGCAGTGCCGCTATACCCGTAGAGGAGCAGTACTTC.

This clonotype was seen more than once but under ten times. The chain's CDR3 is CASSSDREAGANVLTF. In DNA, the CDR3 is TGTGCCAGCAGCTCGGACAGGGAAGCTGGGGCCAACGTCCTGACTTTC. The rearrangement links TRBV5-5 to TRBJ2-6; TRBD1 matches at 8 bases. The CDR3 is 16 amino acids. After removal of 3 bases from V and 2 bases from J, the junction contained 4 bases not matched to a gene. Germline values: CDR1 SGHKS, CDR2 YYEKEE (reference sequence).

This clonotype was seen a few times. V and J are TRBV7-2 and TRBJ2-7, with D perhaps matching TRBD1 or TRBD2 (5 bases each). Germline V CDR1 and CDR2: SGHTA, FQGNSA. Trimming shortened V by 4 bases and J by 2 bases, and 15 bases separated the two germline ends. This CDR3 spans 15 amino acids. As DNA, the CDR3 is TGTGCCAGCAGCTATGAGGGGTCGAATACCTACGAGCAGTACTTC. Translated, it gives CASSYEGSNTYEQYF. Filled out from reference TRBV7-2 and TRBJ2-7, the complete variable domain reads GAGVSQSPSNKVTEKGKDVELRCDPISGHTALYWYRQSLGQGLEFLIYFQGNSAPDKSGLPSDRFSAERTGGSVSTLTIQRTQQEDSAVYLCASSYEGSNTYEQYFGPGTRLTVT.

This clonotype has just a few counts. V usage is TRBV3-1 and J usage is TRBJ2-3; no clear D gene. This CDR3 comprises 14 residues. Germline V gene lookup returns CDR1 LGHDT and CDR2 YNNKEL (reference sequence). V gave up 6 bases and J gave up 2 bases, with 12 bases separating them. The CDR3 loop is CASRPAGPTDTQYF. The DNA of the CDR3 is TGTGCCAGCAGACCGGCTGGTCCCACAGATACGCAGTATTTT.

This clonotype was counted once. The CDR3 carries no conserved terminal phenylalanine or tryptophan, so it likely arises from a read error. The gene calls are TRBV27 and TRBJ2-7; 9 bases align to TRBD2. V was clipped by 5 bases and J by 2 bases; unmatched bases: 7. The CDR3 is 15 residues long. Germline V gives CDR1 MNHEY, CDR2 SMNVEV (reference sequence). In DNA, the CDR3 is TGTGCCAGCAGTCCTCAGCGGGAGGCCCCCTACGAGCAGTACTTG. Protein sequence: CASSPQREAPYEQYL.

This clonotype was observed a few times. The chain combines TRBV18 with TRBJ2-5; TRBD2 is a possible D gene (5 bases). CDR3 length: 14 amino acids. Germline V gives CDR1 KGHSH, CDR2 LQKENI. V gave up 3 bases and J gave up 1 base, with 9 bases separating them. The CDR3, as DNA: TGTGCCAGCTCACCGAGGGAGCTCCAAGAGACCCAGTACTTC. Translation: CASSPRELQETQYF.

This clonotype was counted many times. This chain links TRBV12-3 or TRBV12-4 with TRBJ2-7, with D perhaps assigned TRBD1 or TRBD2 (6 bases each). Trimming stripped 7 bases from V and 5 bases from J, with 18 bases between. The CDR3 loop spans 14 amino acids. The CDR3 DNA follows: TGTGCCAGCACCCGTCGGAGGGGGTATGACGAGCAGTACTTC. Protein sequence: CASTRRRGYDEQYF.

The CDR3 coding sequence is TGTGCCAGCAGTTACCCGAGACAGGGCAGAGGAAATCAGCCCCAGCATTTT. It encodes CASSYPRQGRGNQPQHF. J is TRBJ1-5 and V is TRBV6-2 or TRBV6-3, with 7 bases aligning to TRBD1. CDR1 and CDR2 (germline): MNHEY, SVGEGT. The V gene end was trimmed by 2 bases and the J gene end by 4 bases; junction bases not matched to a gene: 11. This CDR3 contains 17 residues.

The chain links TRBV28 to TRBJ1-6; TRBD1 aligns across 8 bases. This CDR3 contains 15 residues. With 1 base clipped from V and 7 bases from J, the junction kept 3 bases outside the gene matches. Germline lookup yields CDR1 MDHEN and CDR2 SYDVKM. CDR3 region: CASSLFRQGNSPLHF. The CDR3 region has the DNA TGTGCCAGCAGTTTATTTAGACAGGGGAATTCACCCCTCCACTTT. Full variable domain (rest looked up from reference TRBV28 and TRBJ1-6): DVKVTQSSRYLVKRTGEKVFLECVQDMDHENMFWYRQDPGLGLRLIYFSYDVKMKEKGDIPEGYSVSREKKERFSLILESASTNQTSMYLCASSLFRQGNSPLHFGNGTRLTVT.

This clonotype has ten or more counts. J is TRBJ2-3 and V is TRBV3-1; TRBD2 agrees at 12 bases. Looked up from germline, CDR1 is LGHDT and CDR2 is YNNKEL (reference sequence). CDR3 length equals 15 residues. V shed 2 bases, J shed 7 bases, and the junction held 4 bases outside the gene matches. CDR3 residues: CASSQIGTSGYTQYF. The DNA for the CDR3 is TGTGCCAGCAGCCAAATAGGGACTAGCGGGTATACGCAGTATTTT.

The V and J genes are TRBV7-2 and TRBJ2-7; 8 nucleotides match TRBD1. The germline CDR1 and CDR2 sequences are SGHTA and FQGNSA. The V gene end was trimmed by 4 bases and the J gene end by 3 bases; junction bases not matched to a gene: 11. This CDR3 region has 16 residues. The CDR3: CASSYSWTGTRYEQYF. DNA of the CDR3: TGTGCCAGCAGCTACTCATGGACAGGGACTCGCTACGAGCAGTACTTC.

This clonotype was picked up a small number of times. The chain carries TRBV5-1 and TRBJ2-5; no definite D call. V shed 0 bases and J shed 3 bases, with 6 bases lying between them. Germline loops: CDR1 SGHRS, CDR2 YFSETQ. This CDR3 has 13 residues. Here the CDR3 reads CASSLDLEETQYF. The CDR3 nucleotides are TGCGCCAGCAGCTTGGACCTAGAAGAGACCCAGTACTTC.

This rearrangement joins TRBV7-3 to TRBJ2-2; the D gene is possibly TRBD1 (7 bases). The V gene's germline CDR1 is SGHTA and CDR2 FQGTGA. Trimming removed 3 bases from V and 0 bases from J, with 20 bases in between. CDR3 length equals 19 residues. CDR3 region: CASSFPTYRRGPNTGELFF. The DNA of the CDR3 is TGTGCCAGCAGCTTCCCCACCTATCGGAGGGGGCCGAACACCGGGGAGCTGTTTTTT.